This T cell receptor beta chain was captured in a study of cytomegalovirus exposure and HLA in healthy donors. General observations from the study: About 150 TCR beta chains were listed as cytomegalovirus-associated. A later examination showed that TCR association rates differed by HLA locus, with DRB1 most and HLA-C fewest.

CDR1 WNHNN and CDR2 SYGVQD come from the germline V gene (reference sequence). The CDR3 covers 14 residues. The J segment lost 11 bases and the V segment lost 2 bases, leaving 11 bases of the junction unmatched. This clone occurred a few times. Its antigen is still unknown. Primers included in the PCR were 60 Vbeta and 13 Jbeta primers. Clones were sequenced by immunoSEQ multiplex PCR, and TCRdb holds only the in-frame ones, with some missing. The profile covers roughly 180,000 clones, with about four fifths appearing a single time and less than 2% taken by the ten largest. The chain links TRBV10-1 to TRBJ2-7; 8 nucleotides line up with TRBD1. Sequencing was done on a sample of PBMCs. This TCR was sampled from a girl aged 10 to 17 in good health and CMV-seropositive. The CDR3 is CASSETGTGDRKYF. The CDR3 nucleotides read TGCGCCAGCAGTGAGACCGGGACAGGCGATCGCAAGTACTTC.